This T cell receptor (beta chain) was documented in a study of T cell responses to AZD1222 COVID-19 vaccine. Study context: Pooling covered second doses at about 4 or about 12 weeks. Study outcomes and limitations: Clonal diversity was possibly underestimated; the donors were predominantly white British and more often female. At study baseline, merely a handful of AZD1222 recipients were seropositive.

The ends were cut back, 3 bases at V and 5 bases at J, with 14 bases in the middle. The CDR3 extends over 15 amino acids. Germline V CDR1 and CDR2: LNHDA, SQIVND (reference sequence). A word on this clone: Antigen unknown.

This table comes from immunoSEQ multiplex PCR, and its TCRdb copy is limited to in-frame clones, with some not included. The sample has over 45,000 clones, roughly nine tenths seen once. The sample in question was peripheral blood, obtained on day 0 of AZD1222 vaccination. The rearrangement joins TRBV19 to TRBJ1-5; a weak D match, TRBD1 (6 bases). The receptor was isolated from an adult in good health. CDR3 sequence reads: CASSMSRQGYQPQHF. Written as DNA, the CDR3 is TGTGCCAGTAGTATGTCAAGGCAGGGGTATCAGCCCCAGCATTTT.